This entry features one TCR beta chain sequence. No antigen is known for it. The record originates from a study of T cells in Graves' hyperthyroidism and ophthalmopathy. Study outcomes and limitations: Also found in blood were most expanded thyroid clonotypes above 0.001.

An absence of ophthalmopathy progression within 18 months meant stable Graves' hyperthyroidism. The CDR3 has 17 amino acids. J gave up 1 base and V 6 bases, and 4 bases lay outside the gene matches. Germline-derived CDR1 and CDR2 are MDHEN and SYDVKM. Regions amplified from RNA transcripts were the TCR beta CDR3 regions. RT-PCR in the first round (using the HTBI primer set) targeted the TCR CDR3. TCRdb redid the calling of the multiplex PCR reads with MiXCR, one entry per CDR3 protein. The sample contains around 440,000 distinct CDR3 sequences, about a sixth of which appear only once. The source of this sequence is a woman aged 18-29 years with Graves' hyperthyroidism. What was sequenced was blood. The genes are TRBV28 and TRBJ2-2, with 14 bases aligning to TRBD2. This CDR3 reads CASSLGLAGGNTGELFF. The CDR3 nucleotides read TGTGCCAGCAGCCTAGGACTAGCGGGAGGGAACACCGGGGAGCTGTTTTTT.